Only a few counts were recorded for the clone carrying this T cell receptor (beta chain). Its antigen is unknown. The sort gate was single viable CD3+CD4+CD8-CD45RO+ cells for memory CD4+ T cells. The sample originates from a study of memory CD4+ T cells and cytomegalovirus serostatus. Study-level results: Of under 200 reported CMV TCRbeta sequences, roughly 70 were found in memory CD4+ repertoires. A US-trained random forest predicted CMV serostatus with median AUC around 0.9. Suggested: most of the CMV-linked TCR signature lies in CD4+ memory cells.

Germline V gives CDR1 SGHDT, CDR2 YYEEEE. The CDR3 covers 14 residues. Between the trimmed V and J ends, which lost 6 bases and 3 bases, there was a span of 12 bases. As processed by the authors: Out-of-frame sequences were removed, leaving 2 million to 2.5 million distinct TCRbeta sequences. Method: immunoSEQ multiplex PCR; TCRdb's copy keeps in-frame clones and lacks some. V and J calls and clone size are as listed in that table; D and trimming were resolved from the DNA. The repertoire holds about 56,000 clones, with about 80% as singletons. The rearrangement uses TRBV5-6 and TRBJ2-2; tentatively, D is TRBD1 or TRBD2 (5 bases each). The sequence was obtained from an adult in good health and CMV-seropositive. Sequencing was done on a sample of memory CD4+ T cells from blood. CDR3 coding DNA: TGTGCCAGCAAACCAGGGACCCACACCGGGGAGCTGTTTTTT. It yields the protein CASKPGTHTGELFF.